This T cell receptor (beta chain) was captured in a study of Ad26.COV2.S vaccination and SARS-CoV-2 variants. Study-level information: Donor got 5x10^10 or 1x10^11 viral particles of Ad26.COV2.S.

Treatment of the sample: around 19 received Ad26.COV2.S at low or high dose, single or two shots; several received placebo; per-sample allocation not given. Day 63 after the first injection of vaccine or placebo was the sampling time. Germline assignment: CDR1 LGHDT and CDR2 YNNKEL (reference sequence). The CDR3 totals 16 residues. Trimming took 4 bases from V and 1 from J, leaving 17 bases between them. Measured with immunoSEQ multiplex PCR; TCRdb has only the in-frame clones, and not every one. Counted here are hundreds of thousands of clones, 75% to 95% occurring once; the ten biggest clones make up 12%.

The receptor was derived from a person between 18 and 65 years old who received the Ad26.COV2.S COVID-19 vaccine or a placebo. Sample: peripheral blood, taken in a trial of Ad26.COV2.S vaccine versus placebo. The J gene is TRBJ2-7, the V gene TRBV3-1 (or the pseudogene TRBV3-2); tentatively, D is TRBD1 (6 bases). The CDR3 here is CASSPVQSGASYEQYF. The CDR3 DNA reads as TGTGCCAGCAGCCCGGTCCAATCAGGGGCTTCCTACGAGCAGTACTTC.